The 9 T cell receptor beta chains below all came from one sample that was sequenced in a study of blood T cell repertoires in COVID-19. Sequencing was performed with immunoSEQ multiplex PCR; in TCRdb, only in-frame clones are kept and a portion is missing. Of a few hundred thousand clones in the sample, roughly 86% were seen once. Sequenced: peripheral blood. Every receptor here comes from a woman aged 25 to 45 with COVID-19, enrolled during active disease.

The V gene is TRBV2, the J gene TRBJ2-7; D is possibly TRBD1 (5 bases). The CDR3 is 15 amino acids. Germline V gene lookup returns CDR1 SNHLY and CDR2 FYNNEI. V was pared by 3 bases and J by 1 base, with 13 bases between. The CDR3 DNA sequence: TGTGCCAGCAGTGATCTCAGGGCGAGGTCCTACGAGCAGTACTTC. Translation gives CASSDLRARSYEQYF.

This chain links TRBV11-2 with TRBJ2-7; 7 nucleotides align to TRBD2. This CDR3 is built from 14 residues. V lost 5 bases to trimming and J lost 1 base; unmatched junction nucleotides: 5. CDR1 and CDR2 from the germline V gene are SGHAT and FQNNGV. The CDR3 sequence is CASSRDYVSYEQYF. Here the CDR3 DNA reads TGTGCCAGCAGCCGGGACTACGTTTCCTACGAGCAGTACTTC.

The V and J genes are TRBV4-1 and TRBJ1-2, with 11 bases matching TRBD1. The CDR3 contains 16 residues. The trim removed 2 bases at V and 7 bases at J, leaving 9 bases unmatched. From germline, CDR1 is MGHRA and CDR2 YSYEKL. CDR3 sequence reads: CASSQSSDRGQFGYTF. The CDR3 nucleotides are TGCGCCAGCAGCCAATCCTCGGACAGGGGGCAGTTTGGCTACACCTTC.

This clone occurred once. The V call is TRBV5-1, the J call TRBJ1-5; 11 nucleotides align to TRBD1. This CDR3 spans 19 amino acids. Germline V CDR1 and CDR2: SGHRS, YFSETQ. Trimming took 0 bases from V and 1 from J; bases not matched to a gene: 9. CDR3 DNA sequence: TGCGCCAGCAGCTTGGCCCCGGGACAGGGGGACTTAAGCAATCAGCCCCAGCATTTT. This translates into CASSLAPGQGDLSNQPQHF.

About this clone itself: The sample carries other DNA sequences with the same CDR3. V is TRBV4-2 and J is TRBJ2-7, with D possibly being TRBD1 (6 bases). V was shortened by 0 bases and J by 3 bases, with 12 bases between the two germline ends. Per the germline V gene, CDR1 is LGHNA and CDR2 is YNFKEQ. The CDR3 spans 15 residues. CDR3 nucleotides: TGTGCCAGCAGCCAAGAAACAGGGCCCCACTACGAGCAGTACTTC. Residues: CASSQETGPHYEQYF.

This clone appeared a single time. The genes are TRBV7-6 and TRBJ2-7; 10 nucleotides align to TRBD2. This CDR3 is 15 amino acids long. V lost 4 bases, J lost 0 bases, and 3 bases stayed unmatched. From germline, CDR1 is SGHVS and CDR2 FNYEAQ. The CDR3 nucleotides are TGTGCCAGCAGCTCACGGACTAGCGGCTCCTACGAGCAGTACTTC. The encoded protein is CASSSRTSGSYEQYF.

The chain uses TRBV19 and TRBJ1-5, with D perhaps TRBD1 (5 bases). The CDR3 extends over 18 amino acids. Germline V lookup: CDR1 LNHDA, CDR2 SQIVND (reference sequence). V lost 4 bases and J lost 1, with 20 bases in between. DNA of the CDR3: TGTGCCAGTAGTAGTCTTGGCGTCCAGGGAATGAGCAATCAGCCCCAGCATTTT. Encoded protein: CASSSLGVQGMSNQPQHF.

The J gene is TRBJ2-1, the V gene TRBV9, with 9 bases aligning to TRBD1. Germline V gene lookup returns CDR1 SGDLS and CDR2 YYNGEE. With V trimmed by 2 bases and J by 6 bases, 3 bases remained unmatched. The CDR3 is made up of 14 amino acids. In nucleotides, the CDR3 is TGTGCCAGCAGCGTGGAGACAGGGGGCAATGAGCAGTTCTTC. Its translation: CASSVETGGNEQFF.

The V gene is TRBV24-1, the J gene TRBJ1-2; D ambiguous. The germline V gene has CDR1 KGHDR and CDR2 SFDVKD. Deletions cut 7 bases from V and 6 bases from J, with 8 bases between. The CDR3 runs 11 residues. The CDR3 reads CATSFGNGYTF. The DNA of the CDR3 is TGTGCCACCAGCTTCGGGAATGGCTACACCTTC.